This TCR beta chain is from a study of T cell responses to AZD1222 COVID-19 vaccine. Only in-frame clones appear in the TCRdb table, and some are missing; sequencing was by immunoSEQ multiplex PCR. The repertoire holds about 130,000 clones, with 70% to 90% as singletons. This material consisted of peripheral blood, taken on day 0 of AZD1222 vaccination. This sequence was found in an adult in good health.

CDR3 in DNA: TGCAGCGTGCGGGACATGCATGGCTACACCTTC. It yields the protein CSVRDMHGYTF. This sequence joins TRBV29-1 and TRBJ1-2; D possibly corresponds to TRBD1 (6 bases). Germline CDR1 is SQVTM and CDR2 is ANQGSEA. The ends were cut back, 6 bases at V and 6 bases at J, with 11 bases in the middle. This CDR3 contains 11 residues.